This T cell receptor (beta chain) was retrieved from a study of cytomegalovirus exposure and HLA in healthy donors. This clone appeared a few times. Antigen specificity is unknown. The V end lost 1 base, the J end lost 6 bases, and 12 bases lay between the germline ends. The germline CDR1 and CDR2 sequences are MNHNS and SASEGT. This CDR3 spans 15 amino acids. Study results and caveats: Several of the most significant clusters were apparently associated with common viral pathogens in a later analysis. There were reportedly fewer N-insertions in an Asian-associated ancestry cluster than the roughly 670-donor mean, in a later analysis.

The PCR used 60 Vbeta and 13 Jbeta primers. TCRdb's table, derived via immunoSEQ multiplex PCR, lists solely in-frame clones and lacks some. The sample has about 82,000 clones; 10% are singletons. The rearrangement links TRBV6-1 to TRBJ1-4; TRBD1 is a possible D gene (6 bases). Sequenced sample: PBMCs. This receptor was identified in a man between 60 and 70 years old in good health and CMV-seropositive. The CDR3: CASSEGTQGHEKLFF. The CDR3 nucleotides are TGTGCCAGCAGTGAAGGCACACAGGGACATGAAAAACTGTTTTTT.